Listed below are T cell receptor beta chains from one sample, sequenced in a study of shared clonotypes between healthy human individuals. Using immunoSEQ multiplex PCR, the repertoire was profiled, and TCRdb retains in-frame clones only, with some absent. This repertoire shows some 550,000 clones, about 96% found once; its top ten account for approximately 0.057%. The sample taken for sequencing was naive CD4+ T cells sorted from blood. These receptors came from a woman aged 25 to 45 in good health. The CDR3 runs from the conserved cysteine through the conserved F or W. Each record gives: J gene, V gene, clone size, D gene, CDR3 protein, CDR3 DNA. The D gene is left open where the match is weak. The listing skips clone size in some rows; elsewhere it reads once, few, many or a size class.

TRBJ1-6,TRBV2,-,-,CASSEILSPLHF,TGTGCCAGCAGTGAAATTCTGTCACCCCTCCACTTT
TRBJ2-3,TRBV15,-,-,CATSRDWDFTDTQYF,TGTGCCACCAGCAGAGATTGGGACTTTACAGATACGCAGTATTTT
TRBJ2-7,TRBV27,-,-,CASIASSTSSYEQYF,TGTGCCAGCATAGCGTCCTCTACTAGCTCCTACGAGCAGTACTTC
TRBJ2-1,TRBV10-3,-,TRBD2,CAISEHDLAVNNEQFF,TGTGCCATCAGTGAGCACGACCTAGCGGTCAACAATGAGCAGTTCTTC
TRBJ2-5,TRBV21-1,-,-,CASHTADRGKTQYF,TGTGCCAGCCACACAGCTGACAGGGGAAAGACCCAGTACTTC
TRBJ2-7,TRBV5-4,-,TRBD2,CASSPGGLAHYEQYF,TGTGCCAGCAGCCCGGGGGGACTAGCGCATTACGAGCAGTACTTC
TRBJ2-3,TRBV5-1,-,-,CASSLEQKPTDTQYF,TGCGCCAGCAGCTTAGAACAGAAACCCACAGATACGCAGTATTTT
TRBJ2-1,TRBV28,once,TRBD2,CASSLSSGENEQFF,TGTGCCAGCAGTTTGAGTAGCGGGGAAAATGAGCAGTTCTTC
TRBJ2-5,TRBV9,-,-,CASSVESSSGTQYF,TGTGCCAGCAGCGTAGAGTCTAGTTCTGGGACCCAGTACTTC
TRBJ2-5,TRBV25-1,-,TRBD1,CASSRLTGGLGETQYF,TGTGCCAGCAGTCGGCTGACAGGGGGCTTAGGAGAGACCCAGTACTTC
TRBJ1-1,TRBV27,-,-,CASSFSRQNTEAFF,TGTGCCAGCAGTTTCTCCCGACAGAACACTGAAGCTTTCTTT
TRBJ1-5,TRBV19,-,-,CASSKITVGNQPQHF,TGTGCCAGTAGTAAGATTACGGTGGGGAATCAGCCCCAGCATTTT
TRBJ2-3,TRBV5-1,-,TRBD2,CASSLGSSGRSPQYF,TGCGCCAGCAGCTTGGGGTCTAGCGGCAGGAGTCCGCAGTATTTT
TRBJ2-5,TRBV7-9,once,TRBD1,CASSLQGVQETQYF,TGTGCCAGCAGCTTACAGGGGGTCCAAGAGACCCAGTACTTC
TRBJ2-3,TRBV7-9,once,TRBD2,CASSLDTLAGGLTDTQYF,TGTGCCAGCAGCTTAGACACACTAGCGGGAGGCCTCACAGATACGCAGTATTTT
TRBJ2-7,TRBV10-2,-,TRBD2,CASSDRREGSEQYF,TGCGCCAGCAGTGATCGGAGGGAGGGCTCCGAGCAGTACTTC
TRBJ2-5,TRBV2,-,-,CASSLRGRGAETQYF,TGTGCCAGCAGCCTCAGGGGCCGGGGGGCAGAGACCCAGTACTTC
TRBJ2-7,TRBV7-9,-,-,CASSFLTLGDKGEQYF,TGTGCCAGCAGCTTTCTTACCTTGGGAGACAAGGGAGAGCAGTACTTC
TRBJ1-5,TRBV7-2,once,TRBD1,CASSMGQGSNQPQHF,TGTGCCAGCAGCATGGGACAGGGTAGCAATCAGCCCCAGCATTTT
TRBJ2-5,TRBV6-6,-,TRBD2,CASSATSGPVGETQYF,TGTGCCAGCAGTGCGACTAGCGGTCCCGTCGGGGAGACCCAGTACTTC
TRBJ2-7,TRBV18,-,-,CASSTTGAAYEQYF,TGTGCCAGCTCTACGACGGGGGCCGCCTACGAGCAGTACTTC
TRBJ2-3,TRBV4-1,-,TRBD2,CASSQGLAGNTDTQYF,TGCGCCAGCAGCCAAGGGTTAGCGGGGAACACAGATACGCAGTATTTT
TRBJ2-7,TRBV18,-,-,CASSPNEGLQYF,TGTGCCAGCTCACCGAACGAGGGCCTGCAGTACTTC
TRBJ2-1,TRBV7-9,-,TRBD1,CASSSRVEDRNEQFF,TGTGCCAGCAGCTCTCGCGTAGAGGACAGGAATGAGCAGTTCTTC
TRBJ1-2,TRBV19,-,-,CASTISEGVGYGYTF,TGTGCCAGTACCATCTCAGAGGGGGTCGGCTATGGCTACACCTTC
TRBJ2-7,TRBV18,-,-,CASSRVRELEQYF,TGTGCCAGCTCGAGGGTCCGTGAGCTCGAGCAGTACTTC
TRBJ2-5,TRBV5-4,-,-,CASSFLSGETQYF,TGTGCCAGCAGCTTTCTTAGTGGGGAGACCCAGTACTTC
TRBJ1-6,TRBV6-6,once,-,CASRGVPAGSPLHF,TGTGCCAGCAGAGGAGTTCCCGCGGGATCACCCCTCCACTTT
TRBJ1-6,TRBV5-6,-,-,CASSLSYNNSPLHF,TGTGCCAGCAGCTTGTCCTATAATAATTCACCCCTCCACTTT
TRBJ1-4,TRBV10-3,-,-,CATSAATNEKLFF,TGTGCCACCAGTGCGGCAACTAATGAAAAACTGTTTTTT
TRBJ2-7,TRBV28,-,TRBD2,CASSHARREGRYEQYF,TGTGCCAGCAGCCATGCCCGGCGGGAGGGCCGCTACGAGCAGTACTTC
TRBJ2-7,TRBV5-1,-,TRBD2,CASSYAGTSWSYEQYF,TGCGCCAGCAGCTACGCCGGGACTAGCTGGTCCTACGAGCAGTACTTC
TRBJ1-2,TRBV28,-,-,CASSLGWNYGYTF,TGTGCCAGCAGCCTGGGCTGGAACTATGGCTACACCTTC
TRBJ2-7,TRBV1,once,-,CTSSHRTETYEQYF,TGCACCAGCAGCCACCGGACGGAGACCTACGAGCAGTACTTC
TRBJ1-4,TRBV10-3,once,-,CAIRQEANEKLFF,TGTGCCATCAGGCAGGAGGCGAATGAAAAACTGTTTTTT
TRBJ1-5,TRBV27,-,TRBD1,CASSRQGAWNQPQHF,TGTGCCAGCAGCAGACAGGGGGCTTGGAATCAGCCCCAGCATTTT
TRBJ2-5,TRBV29-1,-,TRBD1,CSVGSSLAGGLPRGETQYF,TGCAGCGTTGGCAGTTCGTTGGCAGGGGGCCTTCCGAGGGGAGAGACCCAGTACTTC
TRBJ2-1,TRBV5-1,-,TRBD2,CASTRTSGITYDEQFF,TGCGCCAGCACCCGGACTAGCGGGATTACCTACGATGAGCAGTTCTTC
TRBJ1-5,TRBV6-1,-,-,CASTQPAVGVQPQHF,TGTGCCAGCACACAACCCGCGGTAGGGGTTCAGCCCCAGCATTTT
TRBJ1-6,TRBV28,-,-,CASSLPPGANSPLHF,TGTGCCAGCAGTTTACCCCCAGGGGCCAATTCACCCCTCCACTTT
TRBJ2-5,TRBV10-1,-,TRBD2,CASSESGFGDSGRTETQYF,TGCGCCAGCAGTGAGTCGGGTTTTGGGGATAGCGGGAGAACGGAGACCCAGTACTTC
TRBJ2-1,TRBV5-1,-,TRBD2,CASSRGTSPYNEQFF,TGCGCCAGCAGCCGAGGGACTAGCCCTTACAATGAGCAGTTCTTC
TRBJ2-7,TRBV6-5,once,-,CASSYAGGSYEQYF,TGTGCCAGCAGTTACGCTGGAGGCTCCTACGAGCAGTACTTC
TRBJ1-5,TRBV2,-,TRBD1,CASSARTGPLQPQHF,TGTGCCAGCAGCGCCAGGACAGGGCCCCTTCAGCCCCAGCATTTT
TRBJ2-6,TRBV27,-,-,CASSPRGLAGANVLTF,TGTGCCAGCAGTCCCCGGGGGTTGGCCGGGGCCAACGTCCTGACTTTC
TRBJ2-7,TRBV27,-,-,CASRQHMSSYEQYF,TGTGCCAGCAGACAGCACATGAGCTCCTACGAGCAGTACTTC
TRBJ2-1,TRBV9,-,TRBD1,CASSVSGTGVYNEQFF,TGTGCCAGCAGCGTTTCCGGGACAGGGGTCTACAATGAGCAGTTCTTC
TRBJ2-7,TRBV29-1,-,-,CSVEDKSGPGLDEQYF,TGCAGCGTTGAAGATAAGAGCGGTCCAGGTCTGGACGAGCAGTACTTC
TRBJ1-1,TRBV10-1,-,TRBD1,CASSKTTGGWAEAFF,TGCGCCAGCAGCAAAACGACAGGGGGCTGGGCTGAAGCTTTCTTT
TRBJ2-1,TRBV20-1,-,-,CSAQDLSEQFF,TGCAGTGCTCAAGATTTGAGTGAGCAGTTCTTC
TRBJ2-2,TRBV7-9,once,-,CASSRQRGGSGELFF,TGTGCCAGCAGCCGCCAAAGGGGAGGTTCCGGGGAGCTGTTTTTT
TRBJ2-1,TRBV10-3,-,-,CAISERAGEQFF,TGTGCCATCAGTGAGCGGGCAGGTGAGCAGTTCTTC
TRBJ2-5,TRBV28,-,-,CASSLGRAQYF,TGTGCCAGCAGTTTGGGCAGGGCCCAGTACTTC
TRBJ2-7,TRBV5-1,-,-,CASSPTTGTGSYEQYF,TGCGCCAGCAGCCCAACCACAGGGACCGGATCCTACGAGCAGTACTTC
TRBJ2-7,TRBV6-5,-,-,CASSWDRSSYEQYF,TGTGCCAGCAGTTGGGATCGGAGCTCCTACGAGCAGTACTTC
TRBJ2-3,TRBV19,-,-,CASRGLANTQYF,TGTGCCAGTAGGGGACTGGCAAATACGCAGTATTTT